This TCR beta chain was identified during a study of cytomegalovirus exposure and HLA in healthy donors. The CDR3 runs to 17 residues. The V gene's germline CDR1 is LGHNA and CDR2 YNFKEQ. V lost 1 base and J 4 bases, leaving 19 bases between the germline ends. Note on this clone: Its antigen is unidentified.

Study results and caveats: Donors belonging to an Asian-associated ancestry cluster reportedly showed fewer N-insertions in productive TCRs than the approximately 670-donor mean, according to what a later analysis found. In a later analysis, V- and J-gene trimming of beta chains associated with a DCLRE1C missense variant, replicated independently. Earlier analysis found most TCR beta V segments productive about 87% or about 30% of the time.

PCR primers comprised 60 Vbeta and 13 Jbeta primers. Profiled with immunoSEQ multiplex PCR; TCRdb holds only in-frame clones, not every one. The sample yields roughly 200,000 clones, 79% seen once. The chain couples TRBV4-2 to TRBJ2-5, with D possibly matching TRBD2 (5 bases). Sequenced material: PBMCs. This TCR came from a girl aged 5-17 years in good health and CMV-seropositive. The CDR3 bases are TGTGCCAGCAGCCAAGTAAGGACCCAAGGCGGGCGAGAGACCCAGTACTTC. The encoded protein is CASSQVRTQGGRETQYF.